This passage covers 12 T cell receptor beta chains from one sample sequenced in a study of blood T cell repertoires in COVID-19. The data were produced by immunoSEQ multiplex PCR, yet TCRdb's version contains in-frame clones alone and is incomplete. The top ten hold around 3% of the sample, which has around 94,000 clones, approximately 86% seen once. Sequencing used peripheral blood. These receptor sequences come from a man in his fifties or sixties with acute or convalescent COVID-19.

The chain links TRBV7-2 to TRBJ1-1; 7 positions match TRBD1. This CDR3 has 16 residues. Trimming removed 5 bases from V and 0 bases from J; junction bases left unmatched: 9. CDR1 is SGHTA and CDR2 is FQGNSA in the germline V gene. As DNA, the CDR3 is TGTGCCAGCAGCCCACAGGGGACACAGATGAACACTGAAGCTTTCTTT. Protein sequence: CASSPQGTQMNTEAFF. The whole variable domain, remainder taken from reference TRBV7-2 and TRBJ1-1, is GAGVSQSPSNKVTEKGKDVELRCDPISGHTALYWYRQSLGQGLEFLIYFQGNSAPDKSGLPSDRFSAERTGGSVSTLTIQRTQQEDSAVYLCASSPQGTQMNTEAFFGQGTRLTVV.

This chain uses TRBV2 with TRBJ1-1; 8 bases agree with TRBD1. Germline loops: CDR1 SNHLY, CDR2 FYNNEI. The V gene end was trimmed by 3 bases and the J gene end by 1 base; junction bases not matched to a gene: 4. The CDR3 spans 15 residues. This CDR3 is CASSDLGQGNTEAFF. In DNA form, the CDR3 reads TGTGCCAGCAGTGATTTAGGACAGGGGAACACTGAAGCTTTCTTT.

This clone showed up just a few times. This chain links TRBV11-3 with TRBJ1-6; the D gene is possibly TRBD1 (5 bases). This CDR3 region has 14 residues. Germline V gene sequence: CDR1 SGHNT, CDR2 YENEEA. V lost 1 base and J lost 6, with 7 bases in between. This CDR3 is CASSLGQLNSPLHF. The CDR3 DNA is TGTGCCAGCAGCTTAGGACAGCTTAATTCACCCCTCCACTTT.

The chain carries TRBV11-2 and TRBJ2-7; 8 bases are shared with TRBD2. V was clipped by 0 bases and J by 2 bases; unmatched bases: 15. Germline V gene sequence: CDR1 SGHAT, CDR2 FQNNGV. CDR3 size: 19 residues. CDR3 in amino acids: CASSLDGLAGPIKAYEQYF. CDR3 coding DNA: TGTGCCAGCAGCTTAGATGGGTTAGCGGGACCAATCAAAGCCTACGAGCAGTACTTC.

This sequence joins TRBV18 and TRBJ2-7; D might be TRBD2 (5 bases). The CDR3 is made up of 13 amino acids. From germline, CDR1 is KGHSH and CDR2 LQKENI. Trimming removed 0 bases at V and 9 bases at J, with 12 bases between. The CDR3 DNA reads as TGTGCCAGCTCACCACCCGAGTTGAGGGTGCAGTACTTC. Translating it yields CASSPPELRVQYF.

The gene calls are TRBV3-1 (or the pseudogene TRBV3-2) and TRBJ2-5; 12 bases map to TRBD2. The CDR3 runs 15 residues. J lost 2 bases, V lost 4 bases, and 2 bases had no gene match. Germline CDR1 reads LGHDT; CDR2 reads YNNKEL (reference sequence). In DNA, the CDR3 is TGTGCCAGCAGCCCTGGACTAGCGGGGCAAGAGACCCAGTACTTC. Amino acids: CASSPGLAGQETQYF.

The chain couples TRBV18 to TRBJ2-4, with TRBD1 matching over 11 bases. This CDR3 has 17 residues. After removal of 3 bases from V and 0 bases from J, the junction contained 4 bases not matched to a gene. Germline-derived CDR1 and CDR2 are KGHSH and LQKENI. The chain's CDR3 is CASSPSGTGGAKNIQYF. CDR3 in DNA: TGTGCCAGCTCACCCTCCGGGACAGGGGGAGCCAAAAACATTCAGTACTTC. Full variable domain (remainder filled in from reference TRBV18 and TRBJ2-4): NAGVMQNPRHLVRRRGQEARLRCSPMKGHSHVYWYRQLPEEGLKFMVYLQKENIIDESGMPKERFSAEFPKEGPSILRIQQVVRGDSAAYFCASSPSGTGGAKNIQYFGAGTRLSVL.

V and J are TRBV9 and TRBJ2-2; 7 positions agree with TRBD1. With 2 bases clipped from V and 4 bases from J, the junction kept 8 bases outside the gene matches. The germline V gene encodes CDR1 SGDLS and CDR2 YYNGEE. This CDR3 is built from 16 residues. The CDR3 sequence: CASSVRDRAATGELFF. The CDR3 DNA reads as TGTGCCAGCAGCGTGAGAGACAGGGCCGCCACCGGGGAGCTGTTTTTT.

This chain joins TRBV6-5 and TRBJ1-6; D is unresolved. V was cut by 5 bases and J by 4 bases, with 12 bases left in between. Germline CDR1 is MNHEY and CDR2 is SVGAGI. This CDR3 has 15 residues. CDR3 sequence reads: CASSPPGFYNSPLHF. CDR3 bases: TGTGCCAGCAGTCCGCCGGGATTTTATAATTCACCCCTCCACTTT.

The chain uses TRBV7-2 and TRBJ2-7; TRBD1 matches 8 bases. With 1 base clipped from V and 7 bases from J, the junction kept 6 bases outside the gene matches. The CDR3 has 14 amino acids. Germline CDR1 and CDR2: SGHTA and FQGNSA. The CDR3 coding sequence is TGTGCCAGCAGCTTAGATCAGGGGGCGGGAGAGCAGTACTTC. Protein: CASSLDQGAGEQYF. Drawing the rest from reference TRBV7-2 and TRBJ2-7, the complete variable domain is GAGVSQSPSNKVTEKGKDVELRCDPISGHTALYWYRQSLGQGLEFLIYFQGNSAPDKSGLPSDRFSAERTGGSVSTLTIQRTQQEDSAVYLCASSLDQGAGEQYFGPGTRLTVT.

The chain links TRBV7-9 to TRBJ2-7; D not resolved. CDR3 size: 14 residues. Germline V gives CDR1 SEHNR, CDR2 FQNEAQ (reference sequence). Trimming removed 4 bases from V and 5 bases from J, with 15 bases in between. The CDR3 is CASSSPWSSNEQYF. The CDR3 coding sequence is TGTGCCAGCAGCTCACCCTGGTCGTCTAACGAGCAGTACTTC.

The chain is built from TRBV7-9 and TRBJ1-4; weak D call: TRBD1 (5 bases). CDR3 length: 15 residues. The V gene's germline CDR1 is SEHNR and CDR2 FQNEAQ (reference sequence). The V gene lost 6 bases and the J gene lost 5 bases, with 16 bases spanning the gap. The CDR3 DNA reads TGTGCCAGCAGTAACAAAGAACAGGCAAATGAAAAACTGTTTTTT. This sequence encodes CASSNKEQANEKLFF. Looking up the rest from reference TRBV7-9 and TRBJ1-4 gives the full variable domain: DTGVSQNPRHKITKRGQNVTFRCDPISEHNRLYWYRQTLGQGPEFLTYFQNEAQLEKSRLLSDRFSAERPKGSFSTLEIQRTEQGDSAMYLCASSNKEQANEKLFFGSGTQLSVL.